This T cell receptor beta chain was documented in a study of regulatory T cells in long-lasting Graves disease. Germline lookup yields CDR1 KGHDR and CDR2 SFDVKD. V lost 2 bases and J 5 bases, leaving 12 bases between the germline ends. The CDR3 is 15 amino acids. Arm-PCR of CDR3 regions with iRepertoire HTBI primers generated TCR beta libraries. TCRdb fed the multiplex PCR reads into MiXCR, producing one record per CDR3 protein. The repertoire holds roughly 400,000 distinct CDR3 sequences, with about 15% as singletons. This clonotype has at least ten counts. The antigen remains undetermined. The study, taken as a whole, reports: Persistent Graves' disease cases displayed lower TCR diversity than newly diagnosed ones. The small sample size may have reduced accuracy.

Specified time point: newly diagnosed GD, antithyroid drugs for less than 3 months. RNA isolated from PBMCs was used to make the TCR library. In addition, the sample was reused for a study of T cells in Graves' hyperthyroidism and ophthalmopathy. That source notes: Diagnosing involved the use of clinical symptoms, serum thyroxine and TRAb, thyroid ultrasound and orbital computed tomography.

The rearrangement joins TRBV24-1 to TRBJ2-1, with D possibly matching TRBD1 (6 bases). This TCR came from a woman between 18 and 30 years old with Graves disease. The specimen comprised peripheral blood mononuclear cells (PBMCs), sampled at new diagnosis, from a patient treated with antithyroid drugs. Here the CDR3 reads CATSDWTEGDNEQFF. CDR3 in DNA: TGTGCCACCAGTGATTGGACAGAGGGAGACAATGAGCAGTTCTTC.